The clone carrying this T cell receptor beta chain was recorded once. What it binds is unknown. This sample was included in a study of cytomegalovirus exposure and HLA in healthy donors. Points from the study as a whole: V- and J-gene trimming of TCR beta was linked (in a later analysis) to a missense DCLRE1C variant.

Vbeta (60) and Jbeta (13) primers were used in the PCR. Some clones are missing from TCRdb's copy, which holds only in-frame ones; the method was immunoSEQ multiplex PCR. This sample has over 110,000 clones, with 82% found just once. Sequencing was carried out using PBMCs. The sequence was obtained from a male donor in good health and CMV-seronegative.

DNA of the CDR3: TGTGCCAGCAGCTTAGCGGGGGCGGCGAACTATGGCTACACCTTC. Protein product: CASSLAGAANYGYTF. The chain combines TRBV7-2 with TRBJ1-2; possibly TRBD1 for D (6 bases). CDR3 length equals 15 residues. CDR1 is SGHTA, CDR2 FQGNSA, per germline. Trimming stripped 0 bases from V and 2 bases from J, with 10 bases between. The entire variable domain, with the rest obtained from reference TRBV7-2 and TRBJ1-2, is as follows: GAGVSQSPSNKVTEKGKDVELRCDPISGHTALYWYRQSLGQGLEFLIYFQGNSAPDKSGLPSDRFSAERTGGSVSTLTIQRTQQEDSAVYLCASSLAGAANYGYTFGSGTRLTVV.